These 5 T cell receptor beta chains were sequenced from one sample in a study of human T cells and chemical hapten exposure. TCRdb analysed the RACE reads with MiXCR anew, one entry per CDR3 protein. Seen here are 80,000 to 100,000 distinct CDR3 sequences, about a tenth observed once, and the top ten hold roughly 1%. The time point was: patch test 3, about 24 weeks after DPC sensitization. Treatment defined: therapeutic diphenylcyclopropenone sensitization with weekly scalp DPC. The specimen was whole blood, collected in connection with sensitization to the hapten diphenylcyclopropenone (DPC). Source of these receptors: a woman between 25 and 40 years old with alopecia areata. Some clones in this sample may be carry-over from other donors' samples.

For the CDR3, the DNA is TGTGCCAGCAGTTTCGTCCTGGGTAGTCACATTCAGTACTTC. Its translation: CASSFVLGSHIQYF. J is TRBJ2-4 and V is TRBV28, with D uncertain. Germline CDR1 and CDR2: MDHEN and SYDVKM. This CDR3 is 14 amino acids long. The V end was cut by 3 bases, the J end by 8 bases, with 14 bases between.

This clonotype was detected only a few times. The chain carries TRBV20-1 and TRBJ2-1; D might be TRBD1 (5 bases). CDR1 is DFQATT, CDR2 SNEGSKA, per germline (reference sequence). Deletions cut 1 base from V and 7 bases from J, with 14 bases between. This CDR3 spans 14 amino acids. The CDR3 DNA reads as TGCAGTGCTAGAGCTCGGACACCAAGGAATGAGCAGTTCTTC. Protein product: CSARARTPRNEQFF.

This sequence joins TRBV21-1 and TRBJ1-5. TRBV21-1 is a listed pseudogene. The CDR3 extends over 17 amino acids. The CDR3 is CASSRRSVDDSNQPQHF. CDR3 DNA: TGTGCCAGCAGCAGGCGGTCCGTAGACGATAGCAATCAGCCCCAGCATTTT.

This clonotype was seen many times. The rearrangement joins TRBV2 to TRBJ2-1; possibly TRBD1 for D (6 bases). With 7 bases removed from V and 2 bases from J, the gap between germline ends came to 15 bases. Germline CDR1 SNHLY, CDR2 FYNNEI. The CDR3 consists of 15 residues. CDR3 loop: CASTDRTEAYNEQFF. The CDR3 coding sequence is TGTGCCAGCACCGACAGGACTGAGGCCTACAATGAGCAGTTCTTC.

This clonotype was seen repeatedly, ten times or more. The CDR3: CAWSVSSNEQFF. In nucleotides, the CDR3 is TGTGCCTGGAGTGTATCCAGCAATGAGCAGTTCTTC. This chain connects TRBV30 to TRBJ2-1; no clear D gene. V lost 0 bases to trimming and J lost 6 bases, with 6 bases between them. Germline V gene lookup returns CDR1 GTSNPN and CDR2 SVGIG (reference sequence). The CDR3 is made up of 12 amino acids. The full variable domain, its missing parts supplied by reference TRBV30 and TRBJ2-1, is SQTIHQWPATLVQPVGSPLSLECTVEGTSNPNLYWYRQAAGRGLQLLFYSVGIGQISSEVPQNLSASRPQDRQFILSSKKLLLSDSGFYLCAWSVSSNEQFFGPGTRLTVL.